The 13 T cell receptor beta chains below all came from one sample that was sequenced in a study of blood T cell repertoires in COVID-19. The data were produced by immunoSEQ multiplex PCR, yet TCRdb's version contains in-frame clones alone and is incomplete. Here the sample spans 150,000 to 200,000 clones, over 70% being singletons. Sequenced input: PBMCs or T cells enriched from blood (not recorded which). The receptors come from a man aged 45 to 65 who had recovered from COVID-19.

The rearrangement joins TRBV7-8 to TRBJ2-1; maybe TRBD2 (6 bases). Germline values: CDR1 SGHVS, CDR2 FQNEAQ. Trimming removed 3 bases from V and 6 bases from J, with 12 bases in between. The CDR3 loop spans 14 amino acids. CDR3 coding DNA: TGTGCCAGCAGCTTCGGACTAAACTCCAATGAGCAGTTCTTC. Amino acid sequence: CASSFGLNSNEQFF.

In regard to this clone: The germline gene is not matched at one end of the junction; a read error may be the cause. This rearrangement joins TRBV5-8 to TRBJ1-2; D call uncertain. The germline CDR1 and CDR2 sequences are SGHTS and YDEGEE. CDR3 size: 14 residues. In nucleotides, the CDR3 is TGTGCCAGCAGCTGGGGAGGCGGATCCTATAGCTACACCTTC. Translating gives CASSWGGGSYSYTF. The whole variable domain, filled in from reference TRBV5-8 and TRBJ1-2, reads EAGVTQSPTHLIKTRGQQATLRCSPISGHTSVYWYQQALGLGLQFLLWYDEGEERNRGNFPPRFSGRQFPNYSSELNVNALELEDSALYLCASSWGGGSYSYTFGSGTRLTVV.

Written as DNA, the CDR3 is TGTGCCAGTAGAAGCGGGTATAGCAATCAGCCCCAGCATTTT. It is translated as CASRSGYSNQPQHF. The genes are TRBV28 and TRBJ1-5, with no clear D. CDR1 and CDR2 from the germline V gene are MDHEN and SYDVKM. This CDR3 is 14 amino acids long. V dropped 9 bases and J dropped 0 bases, with 12 bases sitting between them.

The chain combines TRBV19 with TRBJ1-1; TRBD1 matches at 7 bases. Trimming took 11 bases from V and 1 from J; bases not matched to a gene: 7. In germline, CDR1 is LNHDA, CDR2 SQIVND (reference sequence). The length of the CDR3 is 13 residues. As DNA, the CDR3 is TGTGCCGCCTCCGGGACAGAGAACACTGAAGCTTTCTTT. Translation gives CAASGTENTEAFF.

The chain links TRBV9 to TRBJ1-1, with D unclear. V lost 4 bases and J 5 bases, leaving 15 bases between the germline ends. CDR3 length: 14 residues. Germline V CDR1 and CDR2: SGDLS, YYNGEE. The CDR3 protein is CASSPMSKSTEAFF. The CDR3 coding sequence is TGTGCCAGCAGCCCCATGAGTAAATCTACTGAAGCTTTCTTT.

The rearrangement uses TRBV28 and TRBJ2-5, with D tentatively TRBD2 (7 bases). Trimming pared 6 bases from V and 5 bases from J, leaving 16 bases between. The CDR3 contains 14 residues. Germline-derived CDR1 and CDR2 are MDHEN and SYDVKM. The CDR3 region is CASSLGGAVETQYF. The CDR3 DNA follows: TGTGCCAGCAGCCTAGGGGGGGCCGTGGAGACCCAGTACTTC.

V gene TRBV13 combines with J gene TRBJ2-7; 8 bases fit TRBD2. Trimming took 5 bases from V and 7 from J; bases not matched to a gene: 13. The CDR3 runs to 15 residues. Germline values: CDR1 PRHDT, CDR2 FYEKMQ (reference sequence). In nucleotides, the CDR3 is TGTGCCAGCAGCCGTACCGGGGGGGCCTTGGGTGAGCAGTACTTC. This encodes CASSRTGGALGEQYF.

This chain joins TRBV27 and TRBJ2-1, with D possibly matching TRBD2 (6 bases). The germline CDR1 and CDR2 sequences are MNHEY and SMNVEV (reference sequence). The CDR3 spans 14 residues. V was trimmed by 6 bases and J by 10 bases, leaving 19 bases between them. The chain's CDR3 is CASREGLSIGEQFF. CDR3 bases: TGTGCCAGCAGAGAGGGACTGTCGATCGGGGAGCAGTTCTTC.

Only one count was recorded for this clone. The CDR3 reads CASSFGGVGTEAFF. In nucleotides, the CDR3 is TGTGCCAGCAGCTTTGGGGGCGTTGGGACTGAAGCTTTCTTT. This chain links TRBV7-8 with TRBJ1-1, with a weak D call TRBD1 (6 bases). Per germline, CDR1 SGHVS and CDR2 FQNEAQ. V was shortened by 3 bases and J by 5 bases, with 13 bases between the two germline ends. The CDR3 runs to 14 residues.

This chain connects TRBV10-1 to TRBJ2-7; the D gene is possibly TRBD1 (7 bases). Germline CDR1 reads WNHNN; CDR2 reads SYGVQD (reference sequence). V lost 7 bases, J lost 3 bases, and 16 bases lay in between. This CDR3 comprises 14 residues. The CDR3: CASMPGQTSYEQYF. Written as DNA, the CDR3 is TGCGCCAGCATGCCGGGACAGACTAGCTACGAGCAGTACTTC.

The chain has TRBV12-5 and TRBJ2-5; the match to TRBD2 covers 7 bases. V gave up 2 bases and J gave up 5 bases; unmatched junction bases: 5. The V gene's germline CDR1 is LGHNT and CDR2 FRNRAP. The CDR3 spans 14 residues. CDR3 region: CASGLSAGDETQYF. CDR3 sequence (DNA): TGTGCTAGTGGTTTGTCCGCGGGGGACGAGACCCAGTACTTC.

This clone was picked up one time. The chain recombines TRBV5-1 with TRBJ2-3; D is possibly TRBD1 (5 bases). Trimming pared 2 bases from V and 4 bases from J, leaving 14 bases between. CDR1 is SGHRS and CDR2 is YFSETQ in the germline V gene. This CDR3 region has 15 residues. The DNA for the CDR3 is TGCGCCAGCAGCTTCGACAGTACCTATCCAGATACGCAGTATTTT. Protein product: CASSFDSTYPDTQYF.

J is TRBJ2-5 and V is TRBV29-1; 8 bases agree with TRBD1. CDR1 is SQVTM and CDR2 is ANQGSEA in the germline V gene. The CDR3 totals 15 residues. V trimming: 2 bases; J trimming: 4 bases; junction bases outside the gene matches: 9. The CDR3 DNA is TGCAGCGTTGAATTCGACAGGGGACGATCAGAGACCCAGTACTTC. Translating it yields CSVEFDRGRSETQYF.